One TCR beta chain is described in this entry. Its specificity is not known. Profiling relied on immunoSEQ multiplex PCR, and the TCRdb table lists in-frame clones only, not all of them. The data hold 120,000 or so clones, with more than 70% observed a single time. This record belongs to a study of T cell responses to AZD1222 COVID-19 vaccine. General study results and limits: Dominant CD4 TCR responses targeted spike regions 160-218 and 743-854. Donors were chiefly white British, with a greater number of females, and clonal diversity was perhaps underestimated. Vaccination with two AZD1222 doses was followed by a rise in Spike-specific TCR breadth and depth.

Trimming shortened V by 0 bases and J by 2 bases, and 13 bases separated the two germline ends. The CDR3 is 16 residues long. The germline V gene encodes CDR1 SEHNR and CDR2 FQNEAQ (reference sequence). The source of this sequence is an adult in good health. The J gene is TRBJ2-5, the V gene TRBV7-9; the D gene is possibly TRBD1 (5 bases). Specimen: peripheral blood, collected on day 0 of AZD1222 vaccination. CDR3: CASSLAETATQETQYF. The CDR3 DNA sequence: TGTGCCAGCAGCTTAGCAGAGACAGCTACACAAGAGACCCAGTACTTC.